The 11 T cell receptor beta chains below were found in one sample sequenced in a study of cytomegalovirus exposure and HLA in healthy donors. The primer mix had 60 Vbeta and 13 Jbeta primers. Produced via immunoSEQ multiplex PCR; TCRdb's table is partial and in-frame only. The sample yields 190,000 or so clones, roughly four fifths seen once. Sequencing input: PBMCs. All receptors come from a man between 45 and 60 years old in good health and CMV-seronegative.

Here the CDR3 reads CASSFGLAGKETQYF. In DNA form, the CDR3 reads TGTGCCAGCAGCTTTGGTCTAGCGGGGAAAGAGACCCAGTACTTC. The chain is built from TRBV11-3 and TRBJ2-5, with 9 bases identical to TRBD2. CDR1 and CDR2 (germline): SGHNT, YENEEA. The V gene end was trimmed by 3 bases and the J gene end by 3 bases; junction bases not matched to a gene: 5. The CDR3 is 15 amino acids.

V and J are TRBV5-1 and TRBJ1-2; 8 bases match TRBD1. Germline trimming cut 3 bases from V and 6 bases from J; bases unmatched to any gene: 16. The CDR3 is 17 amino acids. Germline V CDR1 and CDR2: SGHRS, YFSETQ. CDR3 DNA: TGCGCCAGCAGCTCTGCGCAGGGGGCCTTCCCTATTGATGGCTACACCTTC. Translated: CASSSAQGAFPIDGYTF.

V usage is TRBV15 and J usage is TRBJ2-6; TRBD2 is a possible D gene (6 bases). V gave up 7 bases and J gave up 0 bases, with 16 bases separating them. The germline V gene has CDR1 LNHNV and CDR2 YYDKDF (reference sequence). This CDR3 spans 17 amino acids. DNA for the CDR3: TGTGCCACCAACGGAGGGCTGGACCACTCTGGGGCCAACGTCCTGACTTTC. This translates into CATNGGLDHSGANVLTF.

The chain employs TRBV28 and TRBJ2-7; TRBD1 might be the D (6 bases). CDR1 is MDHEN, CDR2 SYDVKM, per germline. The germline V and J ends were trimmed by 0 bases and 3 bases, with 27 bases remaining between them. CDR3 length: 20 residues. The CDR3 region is CASSLWGVGSGTKGFYEQYF. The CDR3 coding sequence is TGTGCCAGCAGTTTATGGGGGGTGGGTTCGGGGACAAAGGGCTTCTACGAGCAGTACTTC.

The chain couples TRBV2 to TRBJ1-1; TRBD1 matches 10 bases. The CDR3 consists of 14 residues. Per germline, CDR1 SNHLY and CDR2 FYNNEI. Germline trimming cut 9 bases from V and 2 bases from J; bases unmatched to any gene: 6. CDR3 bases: TGTGCCAGACTCGACAGGGGGCACAACACTGAAGCTTTCTTT. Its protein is CARLDRGHNTEAFF. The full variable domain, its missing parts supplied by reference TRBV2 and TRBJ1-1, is EPEVTQTPSHQVTQMGQEVILRCVPISNHLYFYWYRQILGQKVEFLVSFYNNEISEKSEIFDDQFSVERPDGSNFTLKIRSTKLEDSAMYFCARLDRGHNTEAFFGQGTRLTVV.

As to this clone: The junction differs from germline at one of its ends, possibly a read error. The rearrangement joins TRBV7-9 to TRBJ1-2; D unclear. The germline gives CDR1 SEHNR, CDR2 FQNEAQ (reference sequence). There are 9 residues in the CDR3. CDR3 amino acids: CASSRGSSF. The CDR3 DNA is TGTGCCAGCAGTCGGGGTTCCTCCTTC.

CDR3 protein: CASSQDGPTGAYEQYF. CDR3 nucleotides: TGCGCCAGCAGCCAAGATGGACCGACAGGGGCCTACGAGCAGTACTTC. This rearrangement joins TRBV4-3 to TRBJ2-7; 8 bases match TRBD1. Germline loops: CDR1 LGHNA, CDR2 YSLEER. The CDR3 totals 16 residues. Germline trimming cut 0 bases from V and 2 bases from J; bases unmatched to any gene: 6.

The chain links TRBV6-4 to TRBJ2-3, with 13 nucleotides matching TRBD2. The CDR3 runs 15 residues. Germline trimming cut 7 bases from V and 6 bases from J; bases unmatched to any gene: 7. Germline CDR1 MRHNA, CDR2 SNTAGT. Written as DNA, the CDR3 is TGTGCCAGCAAGAAACTAGCGGGAGGGTCGGATACGCAGTATTTT. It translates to CASKKLAGGSDTQYF.

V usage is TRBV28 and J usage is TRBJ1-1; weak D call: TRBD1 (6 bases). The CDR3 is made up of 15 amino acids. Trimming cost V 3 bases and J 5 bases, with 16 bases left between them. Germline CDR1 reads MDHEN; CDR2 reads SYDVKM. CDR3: CASSLGGGRVTEAFF. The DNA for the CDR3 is TGTGCCAGCAGTTTGGGAGGGGGGAGAGTGACTGAAGCTTTCTTT.

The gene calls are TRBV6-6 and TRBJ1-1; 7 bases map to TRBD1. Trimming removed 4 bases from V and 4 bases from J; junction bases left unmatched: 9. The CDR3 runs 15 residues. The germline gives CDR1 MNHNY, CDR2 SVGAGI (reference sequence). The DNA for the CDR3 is TGTGCCAGCAGTTCCGCGGTACCAGGGGGCACTGAAGCTTTCTTT. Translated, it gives CASSSAVPGGTEAFF.

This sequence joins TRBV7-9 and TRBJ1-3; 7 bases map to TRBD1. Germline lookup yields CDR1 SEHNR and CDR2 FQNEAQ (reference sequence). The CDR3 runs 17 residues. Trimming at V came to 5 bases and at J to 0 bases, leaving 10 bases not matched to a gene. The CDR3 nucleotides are TGTGCCAGCAGCCATCAGGGGGGAATGTTCTCTGGAAACACCATATATTTT. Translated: CASSHQGGMFSGNTIYF. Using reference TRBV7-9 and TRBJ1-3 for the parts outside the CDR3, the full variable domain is DTGVSQNPRHKITKRGQNVTFRCDPISEHNRLYWYRQTLGQGPEFLTYFQNEAQLEKSRLLSDRFSAERPKGSFSTLEIQRTEQGDSAMYLCASSHQGGMFSGNTIYFGEGSWLTVV.